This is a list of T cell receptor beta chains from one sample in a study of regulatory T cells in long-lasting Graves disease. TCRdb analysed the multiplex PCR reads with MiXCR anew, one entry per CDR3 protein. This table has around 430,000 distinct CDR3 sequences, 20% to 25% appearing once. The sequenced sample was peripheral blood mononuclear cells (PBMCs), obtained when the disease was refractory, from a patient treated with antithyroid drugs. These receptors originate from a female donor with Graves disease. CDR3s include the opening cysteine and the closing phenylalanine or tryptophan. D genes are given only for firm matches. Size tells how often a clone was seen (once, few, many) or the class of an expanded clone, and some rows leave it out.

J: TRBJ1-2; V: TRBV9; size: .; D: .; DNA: TGTGCCAGCAGCGCTGTGACAAGTACGGGCTACACCTTC; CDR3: CASSAVTSTGYTF
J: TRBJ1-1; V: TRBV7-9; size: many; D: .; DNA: TGTGCCAGCGGTCAGAACACTGAAGCTTTCTTT; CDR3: CASGQNTEAFF
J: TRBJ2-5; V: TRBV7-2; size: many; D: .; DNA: TGTGCCAGCAGTTTCCCCGCCCAAGAGACCCAGTACTTC; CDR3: CASSFPAQETQYF
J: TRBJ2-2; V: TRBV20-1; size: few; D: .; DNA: TGCAGTGTCACCAAATCGAACACCGGGGAGCTGTTTTTT; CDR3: CSVTKSNTGELFF
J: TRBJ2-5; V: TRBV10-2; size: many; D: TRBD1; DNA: TGCGCCAGCAACAACAGGGGGGAGACCCAGTACTTC; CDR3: CASNNRGETQYF
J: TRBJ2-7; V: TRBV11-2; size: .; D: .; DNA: TGTGCCAGCAGCCAATACCGGGACATACCCTACGAGCAGTACTTC; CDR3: CASSQYRDIPYEQYF
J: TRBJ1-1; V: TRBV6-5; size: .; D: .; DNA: TGTGCCAGCAGTTACTCTGGGGAAGGCTTGACTGAAGCTTTCTTT; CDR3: CASSYSGEGLTEAFF
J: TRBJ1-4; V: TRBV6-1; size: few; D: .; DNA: TGTGCCAGCACAGCCCCGGGGGAAAAACTGTTTTTT; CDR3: CASTAPGEKLFF
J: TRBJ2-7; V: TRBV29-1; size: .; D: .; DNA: TGCAGCGTTGAAAGCGGCACGGAAACCCACGAGCAGTACTTC; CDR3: CSVESGTETHEQYF
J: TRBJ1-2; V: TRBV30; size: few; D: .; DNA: TGTGCCTGGTCCCTCCATTACCTCTATGGCTACACCTTC; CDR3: CAWSLHYLYGYTF
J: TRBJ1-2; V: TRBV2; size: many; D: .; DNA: TGTGCCAGCAGGGAGACGGCTCTCCATGGCTACACCTTC; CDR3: CASRETALHGYTF
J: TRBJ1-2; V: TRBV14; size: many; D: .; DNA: TGTGCCAGCAGCTTTACCCCGGACGACTATGGCTACACCTTC; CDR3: CASSFTPDDYGYTF
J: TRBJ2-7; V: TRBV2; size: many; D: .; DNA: TGTGCCAGCAGTGAAGATTGGCTCCGGAACGAGCAGTACTTC; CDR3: CASSEDWLRNEQYF
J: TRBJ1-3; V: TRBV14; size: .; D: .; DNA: TGTGCCAGCAGCCAAGGACATCGAAACACCATATATTTT; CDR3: CASSQGHRNTIYF
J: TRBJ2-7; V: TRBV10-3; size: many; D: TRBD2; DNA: TGTGCCATCAGTGAGGGGACTAGCGATTTCTACGAGCAGTACTTC; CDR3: CAISEGTSDFYEQYF
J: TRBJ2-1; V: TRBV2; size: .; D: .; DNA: TGTGCCAGCAGTGAGTACAGGGCTAATGAGCAGTTCTTC; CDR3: CASSEYRANEQFF
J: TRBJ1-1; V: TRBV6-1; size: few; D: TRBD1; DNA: TGTGCCAGCAGCCGCGGGACAGCAAATGAAGCTTTCTTT; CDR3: CASSRGTANEAFF
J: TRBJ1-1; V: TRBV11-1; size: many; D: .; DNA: TGTGCCAGCAGCTTCTCTGTCCAGGGAGCCACTGAAGCTTTCTTT; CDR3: CASSFSVQGATEAFF
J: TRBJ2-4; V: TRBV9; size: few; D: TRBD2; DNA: TGTGCCAGCAGCCCCAGACTAGCGGGAGATTCGAACATTCAGTACTTC; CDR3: CASSPRLAGDSNIQYF
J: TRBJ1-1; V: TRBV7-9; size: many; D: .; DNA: TGTGCCAGCAGTTCTCAGGGGTACACTGAAGCTTTCTTT; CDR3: CASSSQGYTEAFF
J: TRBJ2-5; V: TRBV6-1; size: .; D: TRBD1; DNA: TGTGCCAGCAAGGGGGCGTTGGGAGAGACCCAGTACTTC; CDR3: CASKGALGETQYF
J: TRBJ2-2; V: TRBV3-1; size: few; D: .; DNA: TGTGCCAGCAGCCAAGTCACAGGCGACACCGGGGAGCTGTTTTTT; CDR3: CASSQVTGDTGELFF
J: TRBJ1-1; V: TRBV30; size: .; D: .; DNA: TGTGCCTGGAGGGCGGGGGGGGGATACACTGAAGCTTTCTTT; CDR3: CAWRAGGGYTEAFF
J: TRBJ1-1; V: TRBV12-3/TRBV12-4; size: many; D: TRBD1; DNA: TGTGCCAGCAATGCACAGGGGGCCGGCACTGAAGCTTTCTTT; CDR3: CASNAQGAGTEAFF
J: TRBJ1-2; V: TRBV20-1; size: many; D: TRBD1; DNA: TGCAGTGCTAGCCCAGGGGGTGATGGCTACACCTTC; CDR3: CSASPGGDGYTF
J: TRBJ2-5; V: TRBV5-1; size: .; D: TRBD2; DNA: TGCGCCAGCAGCTCGGGACTAGCCTCAGAGACCCAGTACTTC; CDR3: CASSSGLASETQYF
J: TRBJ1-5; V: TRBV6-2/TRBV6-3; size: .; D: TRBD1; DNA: TGTGCCAGCAGTCTCTCGCACAGGGGGAATCAGCCCCAGCATTTT; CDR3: CASSLSHRGNQPQHF
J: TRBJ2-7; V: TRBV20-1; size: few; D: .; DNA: TGCAGTGCAAAGGGAGGGCAGGGGAAATACGAGCAGTACTTC; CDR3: CSAKGGQGKYEQYF
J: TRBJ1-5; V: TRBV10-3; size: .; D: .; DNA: TGTGCCATCAGTGAGTCGGGGGTGACGCAGCCCCAGCATTTT; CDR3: CAISESGVTQPQHF
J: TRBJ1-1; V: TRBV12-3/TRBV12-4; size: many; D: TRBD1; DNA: TGTGCCAGCAGCCTAGCCAGGCTTCGGGACAGAGACACTGAAGCTTTCTTT; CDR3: CASSLARLRDRDTEAFF
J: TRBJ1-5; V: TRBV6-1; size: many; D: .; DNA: TGTGCCAGCAGTGAAGCCAGGCAGAATAGCAATCAGCCCCAGCATTTT; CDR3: CASSEARQNSNQPQHF
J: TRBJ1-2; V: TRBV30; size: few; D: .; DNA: TGTGCCTGGAATGGGGGCTATGGCTACACCTTC; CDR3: CAWNGGYGYTF
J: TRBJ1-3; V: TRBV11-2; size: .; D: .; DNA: TGTGCCAGCAGCTTAGAAGGGATGATCGGAAACACCATATATTTT; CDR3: CASSLEGMIGNTIYF
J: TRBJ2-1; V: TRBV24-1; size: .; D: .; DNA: TGTGCCACCAGCTCGGCCTCCAAAGACAATGAGCAGTTCTTC; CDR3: CATSSASKDNEQFF
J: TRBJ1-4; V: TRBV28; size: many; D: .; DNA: TGTGCCAGCAGTCCAACAGGGACGAGAACTAATGAAAAACTGTTTTTT; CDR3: CASSPTGTRTNEKLFF
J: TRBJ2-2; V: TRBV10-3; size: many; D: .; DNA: TGTGCCATCAGTGAGTTGGAGTCACACACCGGGGAGCTGTTTTTT; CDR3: CAISELESHTGELFF
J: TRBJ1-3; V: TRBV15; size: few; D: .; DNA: TGTGCCACCAGCATTGTGGGGAATTGGAACACCATATATTTT; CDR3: CATSIVGNWNTIYF
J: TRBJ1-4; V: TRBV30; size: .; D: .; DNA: TGTGCCTGGAGTGTCGGGGCAGCCGGAAATGAAAAACTGTTTTTT; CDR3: CAWSVGAAGNEKLFF
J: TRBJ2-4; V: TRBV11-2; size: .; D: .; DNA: TGTGCCAGCAGCTTCGGGGGGCAGAAAAACATTCAGTACTTC; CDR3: CASSFGGQKNIQYF
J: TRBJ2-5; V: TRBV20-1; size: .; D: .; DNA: TGCAGTGCTAGATCCGGGGGGCCCCAAGAGACCCAGTACTTC; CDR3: CSARSGGPQETQYF
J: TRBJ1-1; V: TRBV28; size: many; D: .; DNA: TGTGCCAGCCAGACCCCCGACGGAGGCACTGAAGCTTTCTTT; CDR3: CASQTPDGGTEAFF
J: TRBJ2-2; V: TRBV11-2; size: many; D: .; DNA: TGTGCCAGCAGCTTAGCGGGGTACACCGGGGAGCTGTTTTTT; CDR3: CASSLAGYTGELFF
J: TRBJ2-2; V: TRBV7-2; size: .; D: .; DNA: TGTGCCAGCAGCTTAAGGGGGAGCCTTGGCGGGGAGCTGTTTTTT; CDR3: CASSLRGSLGGELFF
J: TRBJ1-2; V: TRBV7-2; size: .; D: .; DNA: TGTGCCAGCAGCTTAGCTTCAGGGAACTATGGCTACACCTTC; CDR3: CASSLASGNYGYTF
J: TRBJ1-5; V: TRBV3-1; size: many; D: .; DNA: TGTGCCAGCAGCCAAGATAGGGATCAGCCCCAGCATTTT; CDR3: CASSQDRDQPQHF
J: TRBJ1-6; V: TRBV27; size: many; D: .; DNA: TGTGCCAGCAGCCGACGGACAGACTCACCCCTCCACTTT; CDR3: CASSRRTDSPLHF